Shown below are 10 T cell receptor beta chains from a single sample sequenced in a study of cytomegalovirus exposure and HLA in healthy donors. The PCR made use of 60 Vbeta and 13 Jbeta primers. Method: immunoSEQ multiplex PCR; TCRdb's copy keeps in-frame clones and lacks some. The profile shows 100,000 to 150,000 clones, roughly four fifths of them singletons. Sequenced: PBMCs. All receptors derive from a woman between 45 and 60 years old in good health and CMV-seropositive.

This chain uses TRBV7-2 with TRBJ2-1, with D maybe TRBD2 (6 bases). The CDR3 contains 14 residues. Germline-derived CDR1 and CDR2 are SGHTA and FQGNSA. The V gene lost 3 bases and the J gene lost 5 bases, with 11 bases spanning the gap. The CDR3 DNA follows: TGTGCCAGCAGCTTGAGCGGGCCCAACAATGAGCAGTTCTTC. Amino acid sequence: CASSLSGPNNEQFF.

V is TRBV7-9 and J is TRBJ1-4; TRBD1 matches 7 bases. Per germline, CDR1 SEHNR and CDR2 FQNEAQ (reference sequence). V gave up 7 bases and J gave up 3 bases; unmatched junction bases: 5. The CDR3 consists of 14 residues. CDR3 in DNA: TGTGCCAGCACCGAGACAGGGCCTAATGAAAAACTGTTTTTT. Its protein is CASTETGPNEKLFF. The whole variable domain, filled in from reference TRBV7-9 and TRBJ1-4, reads DTGVSQNPRHKITKRGQNVTFRCDPISEHNRLYWYRQTLGQGPEFLTYFQNEAQLEKSRLLSDRFSAERPKGSFSTLEIQRTEQGDSAMYLCASTETGPNEKLFFGSGTQLSVL.

The V and J genes are TRBV7-2 and TRBJ2-3; D is possibly TRBD2 (6 bases). The CDR3 is 14 residues long. Germline CDR1 reads SGHTA; CDR2 reads FQGNSA. Trimming took off 8 bases at V and 4 bases at J, with 16 bases between the two ends. CDR3 DNA sequence: TGTGCCAGCCACCGGGGAGGCGGGGCAGATACGCAGTATTTT. This sequence encodes CASHRGGGADTQYF.

There are a few counts of this clone. This sequence joins TRBV7-9 and TRBJ2-1, with D perhaps TRBD1 (7 bases). This CDR3 has 16 amino acids. Germline V gene lookup returns CDR1 SEHNR and CDR2 FQNEAQ (reference sequence). Between the trimmed V and J ends, which lost 1 base and 2 bases, there was a span of 12 bases. The CDR3 reads CASSLVQGGPYNEQFF. CDR3 nucleotides: TGTGCCAGCAGCTTAGTTCAGGGGGGCCCCTACAATGAGCAGTTCTTC.

The V gene is TRBV7-2, the J gene TRBJ1-1; possibly TRBD1 for D (6 bases). Germline values: CDR1 SGHTA, CDR2 FQGNSA. Between the trimmed V and J ends, which lost 5 bases and 6 bases, there was a span of 13 bases. The CDR3 extends over 13 amino acids. This chain's CDR3 is CASSLQGYAEAFF. DNA for the CDR3: TGTGCCAGCAGCCTACAGGGTTACGCTGAAGCTTTCTTT.

This chain joins TRBV14 and TRBJ2-1; D may be TRBD2 (6 bases). The CDR3 contains 14 residues. Germline CDR1 is SGHDN and CDR2 is FVKESK. V was trimmed by 4 bases and J by 5 bases, leaving 12 bases between them. Here the CDR3 reads CASSPPGLDNEQFF. The CDR3 nucleotides are TGTGCCAGCAGCCCACCGGGACTCGACAATGAGCAGTTCTTC.

The chain employs TRBV9 and TRBJ1-4; D perhaps matches TRBD1 (5 bases). Trimming removed 1 base at V and 0 bases at J, with 10 bases between. Germline assignment: CDR1 SGDLS and CDR2 YYNGEE. The CDR3 is 16 residues long. CDR3 amino acids: CASSVNLGATNEKLFF. The DNA for the CDR3 is TGTGCCAGCAGCGTAAACTTAGGGGCAACTAATGAAAAACTGTTTTTT. Drawing the rest from reference TRBV9 and TRBJ1-4, the complete variable domain is DSGVTQTPKHLITATGQRVTLRCSPRSGDLSVYWYQQSLDQGLQFLIQYYNGEERAKGNILERFSAQQFPDLHSELNLSSLELGDSALYFCASSVNLGATNEKLFFGSGTQLSVL.

This sequence joins TRBV5-1 and TRBJ1-6; D is unclear. V was trimmed by 1 base and J by 8 bases, leaving 10 bases between them. CDR1 SGHRS and CDR2 YFSETQ come from the germline V gene. There are 14 residues in the CDR3. The CDR3 loop is CASSLPLRDSPLHF. In nucleotides, the CDR3 is TGCGCCAGCAGCTTGCCTCTGAGGGATTCACCCCTCCACTTT.

The chain joins TRBV11-3 to TRBJ2-1; 7 nucleotides agree with TRBD2. Per germline, CDR1 SGHNT and CDR2 YENEEA. J lost 2 bases, V lost 4 bases, and 8 bases had no gene match. The CDR3 has 16 residues. CDR3: CASSSGGSGAYNEQFF. CDR3 nucleotide sequence: TGTGCCAGCAGCTCAGGAGGCAGCGGGGCCTACAATGAGCAGTTCTTC.

J is TRBJ2-5 and V is TRBV5-4; weak D call: TRBD2 (5 bases). CDR3 length: 15 amino acids. Germline assignment: CDR1 SGHNT and CDR2 YYREEE (reference sequence). V was trimmed by 0 bases and J by 5 bases, leaving 14 bases between them. CDR3 in amino acids: CASSLAGLGGETQYF. CDR3 coding DNA: TGTGCCAGCAGCTTGGCCGGCCTGGGCGGGGAGACCCAGTACTTC.